These 25 T cell receptor beta chains were sequenced from one sample in a study of CD8 T cells in Susac syndrome. The RNA input was roughly 0.45 to 1 ug, and it was reverse transcribed with random hexamers. TCRdb re-analysed the immunoSEQ multiplex PCR reads in MiXCR, keeping a single row per CDR3 protein. Of about 210,000 distinct CDR3 sequences listed, approximately 95% are singletons. Sequences were obtained from CD4+ T cells from PBMCs. These receptor sequences come from a human donor with multiple sclerosis.

This sequence joins TRBV4-1 and TRBJ2-6; D perhaps matches TRBD1 (7 bases). The V end lost 5 bases, the J end lost 2 bases, and 16 bases lay between the germline ends. The germline gives CDR1 MGHRA, CDR2 YSYEKL. The length of the CDR3 is 17 residues. The CDR3 here is CASSYLQGEAGANVLTF. The CDR3 coding sequence is TGCGCCAGCAGCTACCTCCAGGGGGAGGCTGGGGCCAACGTCCTGACTTTC.

CDR3 nucleotide sequence: TGTGCCACCAAGGGGGAAGGTTCCCTCTCACCCCTCCACTTT. Translated, it gives CATKGEGSLSPLHF. The rearrangement links TRBV2 to TRBJ1-6; possible D gene TRBD1, 6 bases. The CDR3 length is 14 residues. Germline values: CDR1 SNHLY, CDR2 FYNNEI. The V gene lost 10 bases and the J gene lost 10 bases, with 20 bases spanning the gap.

The chain combines TRBV7-2 with TRBJ2-3; D call uncertain. The CDR3 covers 13 residues. Trimming left V 1 base short and J 6 bases short, with 8 bases between. Germline assignment: CDR1 SGHTA and CDR2 FQGNSA. The CDR3 protein is CASSLGAVDTQYF. The CDR3 DNA is TGTGCCAGCAGCTTAGGGGCCGTTGATACGCAGTATTTT.

A single count supports this clonotype. V is TRBV5-1 and J is TRBJ1-2; TRBD1 matches at 9 bases. The ends lost 5 bases at V and 4 bases at J; junction bases unmatched: 6. This CDR3 region has 14 residues. Germline CDR1 reads SGHRS; CDR2 reads YFSETQ. CDR3 amino acids: CASRETGGIYGYTF. CDR3 nucleotides: TGCGCCAGCAGAGAGACAGGGGGAATCTATGGCTACACCTTC.

The chain carries TRBV5-1 and TRBJ1-6; 10 bases line up with TRBD1. CDR1 and CDR2 from the germline V gene are SGHRS and YFSETQ. The V segment lost 4 bases and the J segment 7 bases; nucleotides outside the gene matches: 5. This CDR3 has 15 amino acids. DNA for the CDR3: TGCGCCAGCAGCAACGGGACAGGGGACAATTCACCCCTCCACTTT. The encoded protein is CASSNGTGDNSPLHF.

The chain links TRBV6-5 to TRBJ2-3; a possible D gene is TRBD2 (7 bases). V was cut by 6 bases and J by 2 bases, with 12 bases left in between. The CDR3 loop spans 14 amino acids. Germline values: CDR1 MNHEY, CDR2 SVGAGI. The CDR3 DNA reads TGTGCCAGCAGAGAGGGGGGGGCCACAGATACGCAGTATTTT. It is translated as CASREGGATDTQYF.

In nucleotides, the CDR3 is TGTGCCAGCAGCTTAGTCCGGACAGCAGATGAAGCTTTCTTT. Protein sequence: CASSLVRTADEAFF. The genes are TRBV7-9 and TRBJ1-1, with D maybe TRBD1 (6 bases). V was trimmed by 1 base and J by 7 bases, leaving 13 bases between them. Germline loops: CDR1 SEHNR, CDR2 FQNEAQ (reference sequence). The CDR3 covers 14 residues. The full variable domain, with the rest looked up from reference TRBV7-9 and TRBJ1-1, is DTGVSQNPRHKITKRGQNVTFRCDPISEHNRLYWYRQTLGQGPEFLTYFQNEAQLEKSRLLSDRFSAERPKGSFSTLEIQRTEQGDSAMYLCASSLVRTADEAFFGQGTRLTVV.

V gene TRBV20-1 combines with J gene TRBJ2-5; D assignment may be TRBD1 or TRBD2 (5 bases each). This CDR3 region has 14 residues. Germline V gene sequence: CDR1 DFQATT, CDR2 SNEGSKA (reference sequence). Deletions cut 5 bases from V and 7 bases from J, with 20 bases between. Here the CDR3 reads CSAQTGTAMRTQYF. CDR3 bases: TGCAGTGCTCAAACCGGGACCGCAATGAGGACCCAGTACTTC.

The J gene is TRBJ1-1, the V gene TRBV7-9; TRBD1 is a possible D gene (6 bases). Germline CDR1 and CDR2: SEHNR and FQNEAQ (reference sequence). The CDR3 runs 18 residues. Trimming stripped 5 bases from V and 0 bases from J, with 22 bases between. The CDR3: CASSPAGAHSKMNTEAFF. The CDR3 nucleotides are TGTGCCAGCAGCCCGGCGGGGGCCCACAGTAAGATGAACACTGAAGCTTTCTTT.

The chain is built from TRBV12-3 or TRBV12-4 and TRBJ2-7; 8 nucleotides match TRBD1. With V trimmed by 6 bases and J by 4 bases, 14 bases remained unmatched. The CDR3 extends over 16 amino acids. The CDR3 loop is CASSSTPQGVQYEQYF. The CDR3 DNA follows: TGTGCCAGCAGCTCTACCCCACAGGGGGTGCAATACGAGCAGTACTTC.

V gene TRBV5-6 combines with J gene TRBJ1-2; the D gene is possibly TRBD1 (6 bases). V was cut by 4 bases and J by 8 bases, with 21 bases left in between. The CDR3 is 15 residues long. Per the germline V gene, CDR1 is SGHDT and CDR2 is YYEEEE. The CDR3, as DNA: TGTGCCAGCAGCGCGGGACACCTTATTTTCCAGGGCTACACCTTC. Translation: CASSAGHLIFQGYTF.

The chain is built from TRBV20-1 and TRBJ2-7, with D possibly TRBD2 on 6 matching bases. The V end was cut by 5 bases, the J end by 3 bases, with 23 bases between. This CDR3 is 16 amino acids long. Germline V CDR1 and CDR2: DFQATT, SNEGSKA (reference sequence). CDR3 nucleotides: TGCAGTGCTTTGGGGGGACCGGGACGTGAAAGCTACGAGCAGTACTTC. It encodes CSALGGPGRESYEQYF.

This chain's CDR3 is CSTPGTGIYNEQFF. The CDR3 nucleotides read TGCAGCACCCCCGGGACAGGTATTTACAATGAGCAGTTCTTC. The chain links TRBV29-1 to TRBJ2-1, with TRBD1 identical over 8 bases. Germline V gene sequence: CDR1 SQVTM, CDR2 ANQGSEA. V gave up 8 bases and J gave up 4 bases; unmatched junction bases: 10. The CDR3 spans 14 residues.

The chain combines TRBV25-1 with TRBJ2-7, with no clear D. This CDR3 comprises 12 residues. Trimming left V 5 bases short and J 3 bases short, with 8 bases between. CDR1 is MGHDK, CDR2 SYGVNS, per germline. CDR3 loop: CASSLADYEQYF. CDR3 in DNA: TGTGCCAGCAGTCTCGCGGACTACGAGCAGTACTTC.

The rearrangement joins TRBV3-1 to TRBJ1-5; 9 bases line up with TRBD1. From germline, CDR1 is LGHDT and CDR2 YNNKEL (reference sequence). J was trimmed by 6 bases and V by 3 bases; bases with no gene match: 6. The CDR3 loop spans 15 amino acids. The CDR3 DNA follows: TGTGCCAGCAGCCATAACAGGGGGCCTGTTCAGCCCCAGCATTTT. Translating it yields CASSHNRGPVQPQHF.

The rearrangement links TRBV5-1 to TRBJ2-7, with D tentatively TRBD1 or TRBD2 (7 bases each). Germline CDR1 and CDR2: SGHRS and YFSETQ. The CDR3 sequence is 15 residues long. The V and J ends lost 2 bases and 2 bases respectively, with 14 bases between them. The CDR3 DNA follows: TGCGCCAGCAGCTTCACAGGGGAGGGAGCCTACGAGCAGTACTTC. Its protein is CASSFTGEGAYEQYF.

The J gene is TRBJ2-2, the V gene TRBV7-2; no reliable D call. This CDR3 spans 16 amino acids. Trimming shortened V by 5 bases and J by 0 bases, and 13 bases separated the two germline ends. Germline V gives CDR1 SGHTA, CDR2 FQGNSA. The CDR3 sequence: CASSPGLRANTGELFF. Here the CDR3 DNA reads TGTGCCAGCAGCCCCGGTTTACGAGCGAACACCGGGGAGCTGTTTTTT.

The chain uses TRBV9 and TRBJ2-3; 7 bases map to TRBD2. The CDR3 spans 15 residues. V was pared by 2 bases and J by 0 bases, with 3 bases of the junction left unmatched. In germline, CDR1 is SGDLS, CDR2 YYNGEE. CDR3 nucleotide sequence: TGTGCCAGCAGCGTGGGGGGGTCCAGCACAGATACGCAGTATTTT. Protein sequence: CASSVGGSSTDTQYF.

The chain employs TRBV9 and TRBJ1-1; TRBD1 is a possible D gene (5 bases). The germline CDR1 and CDR2 sequences are SGDLS and YYNGEE. The CDR3 is made up of 15 amino acids. The ends were cut back, 1 base at V and 4 bases at J, with 14 bases in the middle. The CDR3 is CASSVLGDLFTEAFF. The CDR3 DNA reads as TGTGCCAGCAGCGTATTGGGGGATCTCTTCACTGAAGCTTTCTTT.

This clonotype appeared once. This chain joins TRBV12-5 and TRBJ2-2, with D possibly called TRBD1 or TRBD2 (5 bases each). Between the trimmed V and J ends, which lost 6 bases and 8 bases, there was a span of 10 bases. The germline V gene has CDR1 LGHNT and CDR2 FRNRAP. The CDR3 has 12 residues. The CDR3 DNA is TGTGCTAGTGGCTCCGGGGCTGGGGAGCTGTTTTTT. This translates into CASGSGAGELFF.

The rearrangement uses TRBV29-1 and TRBJ2-7, with TRBD1 matching 9 bases. In germline, CDR1 is SQVTM, CDR2 ANQGSEA. Unmatched junction bases numbered 14, after V lost 1 base and J lost 4 bases. CDR3 length: 17 residues. The CDR3 DNA sequence: TGCAGCGTTGAAGTAGGACAGGGGCCTGGGGTCGGGTACGAGCAGTACTTC. Translation: CSVEVGQGPGVGYEQYF.

The chain carries TRBV27 and TRBJ2-7, with unresolved D. Germline V CDR1 and CDR2: MNHEY, SMNVEV (reference sequence). The CDR3 loop spans 14 amino acids. The V end was cut by 4 bases, the J end by 2 bases, with 12 bases between. CDR3 loop: CASSSTGLTYEQYF. The CDR3 coding sequence is TGTGCCAGCAGTTCTACCGGTCTTACCTACGAGCAGTACTTC.

This clonotype was found once. This chain uses TRBV27 with TRBJ1-2; 7 bases are shared with TRBD1. Trimming cost V 6 bases and J 8 bases; bases outside gene matches: 9. The CDR3 spans 13 residues. Germline V gene data show CDR1 as MNHEY and CDR2 as SMNVEV (reference sequence). CDR3 sequence: CASSRWTGLGYTF. The CDR3 nucleotides read TGTGCCAGCAGCCGTTGGACAGGCCTAGGCTACACCTTC.

This rearrangement joins TRBV20-1 to TRBJ2-7, with D maybe TRBD2 (7 bases). The germline V gene encodes CDR1 DFQATT and CDR2 SNEGSKA (reference sequence). The CDR3 is 12 residues long. The V end was cut by 1 base, the J end by 6 bases, with 10 bases between. The CDR3 region is CSARGGGGEQYF. The DNA of the CDR3 is TGCAGTGCTAGAGGCGGGGGCGGCGAGCAGTACTTC.

This clonotype appeared once. The chain links TRBV10-3 to TRBJ1-2; 10 positions agree with TRBD1. This CDR3 is built from 13 residues. Germline values: CDR1 ENHRY, CDR2 SYGVKD. V was clipped by 7 bases and J by 6 bases; unmatched bases: 5. CDR3 bases: TGTGCCATCACAGGGACAGGGGACCATGGCTACACCTTC. This sequence encodes CAITGTGDHGYTF.